This TCR beta chain originates from a study of T cell repertoires in cytomegalovirus infection (dated by TCRdb to the late 2010s). About the investigation overall: Donor HLA type was relevant to the analysis, because carriage of CMV infection together with the matching HLA type was indicated by public TCR beta signatures. Paper-wide results and their limitations: In both this cohort and an independent cohort of 352 donors, the cumulative frequency of public TCR beta family members distinguished carriers of CMV infection plus the relevant HLA type. In the ex vivo response, HLA-C-restricted CMV-specific TCR beta clonotypes were dominant, and in two of eight donors the single most frequent clonotype came from this HLA-C-restricted group.

The junction carries 18 bases between V and J, which are trimmed by 2 bases and 4 bases respectively. CDR1 SEHNR and CDR2 FQNEAQ are derived from the germline V gene (reference sequence). Including cysteine and phenylalanine, the CDR3 has 16 amino acids. The CDR3 DNA has 48 bases and is translated from base 1. The instrument given in TCRdb is Illumina HiSeq 1500. The public reads were reprocessed in TCRdb via fastp at Q25 and MiXCR, keeping in-frame beta chains. Rows with a matching CDR3 protein are joined into one entry that keeps the most common DNA and genes. In all, the sample holds tens of thousands of distinct CDR3 sequences, and about a third of those were seen once. Together, the top ten hold around three quarters of the sample. Worth noting for this clonotype: No antigen is known for it. Base-call qualities are not available, and no considerably larger clone is one nucleotide away.

The chain uses TRBV7-9 and TRBJ2-7; the D region possibly corresponds to TRBD1 (5 bases align). The TCR sequence derives from a human donor in good health (CMV status not recorded). Some clones in this sample may be carry-over from other donors' samples. The specimen was PBMCs, sequenced either directly or after in vitro stimulation (not recorded which). In nucleotides, the sequence is TGTGCCAGCAGCTTACTTTCCCCAGGGAAGGGTTACGAGCAGTACTTC. Translated, this is CASSLLSPGKGYEQYF.